The present T cell receptor beta chain was sequenced within a study of blood T cell repertoires in COVID-19. Study-wide context: The samples span acute and convalescent COVID-19 from the United States, Italy and Spain.

This clone has just one count. This CDR3 has 15 amino acids. Germline CDR1 and CDR2: LNHDA and SQIVND (reference sequence). The junction had 6 bases not matched to a gene; V was cut back by 5 bases and J by 2 bases. Clones were read by immunoSEQ multiplex PCR, and TCRdb kept only the in-frame ones, dropping some. The table has 130,000 or so clones, 80% to 90% seen once; the top ten hold about 4.1%. Input material: peripheral blood. This receptor was identified in a man aged 35-49 years with acute or convalescent COVID-19. V usage is TRBV19 and J usage is TRBJ2-1; 7 bases fit TRBD1. The CDR3 loop is CASSPDRVPYNEQFF. In DNA form, the CDR3 reads TGTGCCAGTAGTCCAGACAGGGTACCCTACAATGAGCAGTTCTTC.